Following are 21 T cell receptor beta chains from one sample sequenced in a study of T cells in Graves' hyperthyroidism and ophthalmopathy. The source material, RNA transcripts, was used to amplify TCR beta CDR3 regions. HTBI primers were employed in a first-round RT-PCR of the TCR CDR3. TCRdb used MiXCR to reprocess the multiplex PCR reads, holding one entry per CDR3 protein. The data hold approximately 360,000 distinct CDR3 sequences, with roughly 14% observed a single time. Sequenced input: blood. The receptors were sampled from a woman in her late teens or twenties with Graves' hyperthyroidism that later progressed to Graves' ophthalmopathy.

This clonotype was detected many times. The chain is built from TRBV7-2 and TRBJ1-5, with 7 bases that match TRBD1. Germline V CDR1 and CDR2: SGHTA, FQGNSA. This CDR3 comprises 14 residues. The V gene end was trimmed by 5 bases and the J gene end by 6 bases; junction bases not matched to a gene: 7. The CDR3 DNA sequence: TGTGCCAGCAGCCCCCAGGGGGTTGGTCAGCCCCAGCATTTT. It codes for CASSPQGVGQPQHF.

The CDR3 DNA reads TGCGCCAGCAGCCAGCCGGGACAGGGGACCTACGAGCAGTACTTC. This gives the protein CASSQPGQGTYEQYF. The chain couples TRBV4-1 to TRBJ2-7; 10 bases are shared with TRBD1. J gave up 2 bases and V 3 bases, and 4 bases lay outside the gene matches. The length of the CDR3 is 15 residues. Germline-derived CDR1 and CDR2 are MGHRA and YSYEKL.

In its sample, this clonotype was seen a few times. V gene TRBV19 combines with J gene TRBJ1-6; 7 positions match TRBD1. Per germline, CDR1 LNHDA and CDR2 SQIVND (reference sequence). The CDR3 totals 14 residues. The V gene end was trimmed by 5 bases and the J gene end by 10 bases; junction bases not matched to a gene: 8. The CDR3, as DNA: TGTGCCAGTAGTGCCGGGACAGTCATCTCACCCCTCCACTTT. Amino acid sequence: CASSAGTVISPLHF.

This clonotype has ten or more counts. J is TRBJ2-3 and V is TRBV28; perhaps TRBD2 as D (6 bases). Germline lookup yields CDR1 MDHEN and CDR2 SYDVKM. The CDR3 is 13 residues long. Trimming took 6 bases from V and 4 from J, leaving 11 bases between them. DNA for the CDR3: TGTGCCAGCAGCCAAAGCGGGCCAGATACGCAGTATTTT. Amino acid sequence: CASSQSGPDTQYF.

Many counts were recorded for this clonotype. The gene calls are TRBV7-8 and TRBJ2-5; maybe TRBD1 (5 bases). The germline CDR1 and CDR2 sequences are SGHVS and FQNEAQ. The CDR3 has 16 amino acids. With 5 bases removed from V and 1 base from J, the gap between germline ends came to 17 bases. The CDR3 here is CASSPARSGPQETQYF. The CDR3 nucleotides are TGTGCCAGCAGCCCCGCGCGTTCAGGGCCCCAAGAGACCCAGTACTTC.

The chain is built from TRBV9 and TRBJ1-1, with 10 bases lining up with TRBD1. Looked up from germline, CDR1 is SGDLS and CDR2 is YYNGEE. The length of the CDR3 is 15 residues. V was pared by 3 bases and J by 3 bases, with 5 bases of the junction left unmatched. The CDR3 sequence is CASSGTGGGDTEAFF. CDR3 coding DNA: TGTGCCAGCAGCGGGACAGGGGGAGGGGACACTGAAGCTTTCTTT.

This clonotype appeared a few times. This may be a read error, as it is one base from a much larger clone. The chain employs TRBV9 and TRBJ2-3; 7 bases line up with TRBD1. CDR1 and CDR2 from the germline V gene are SGDLS and YYNGEE. V trimming: 3 bases; J trimming: 2 bases; junction bases outside the gene matches: 3. CDR3 size: 14 residues. The CDR3: CASSGGQPTDTQYF. The CDR3 DNA is TGTGCCAGCAGCGGGGGACAGCCCACAGATACGCAGTATTTT.

The chain links TRBV29-1 to TRBJ2-7, with 10 nucleotides matching TRBD2. Losses at the gene ends were 6 bases for V and 3 bases for J; bases not matched to a gene: 14. There are 16 residues in the CDR3. Germline V CDR1 and CDR2: SQVTM, ANQGSEA. The CDR3 is CSVEIGLAGARYEQYF. CDR3 sequence (DNA): TGCAGCGTCGAGATCGGGCTAGCGGGAGCCCGCTACGAGCAGTACTTC.

Many counts were recorded for this clonotype. The chain combines TRBV7-3 with TRBJ2-1; 7 positions agree with TRBD2. V was pared by 8 bases and J by 10 bases, with 20 bases of the junction left unmatched. The germline V gene has CDR1 SGHTA and CDR2 FQGTGA. This CDR3 region has 16 residues. CDR3 region: CASSPRTSDGGDEQFF. The CDR3 nucleotides read TGTGCCAGCTCACCCCGGACTAGTGATGGGGGGGACGAGCAGTTCTTC.

The chain carries TRBV20-1 and TRBJ2-1; TRBD2 aligns across 9 bases. Trimming cost V 5 bases and J 5 bases; bases outside gene matches: 4. Germline V lookup: CDR1 DFQATT, CDR2 SNEGSKA (reference sequence). The CDR3 has 13 amino acids. CDR3 protein: CSAGGLANNEQFF. Written as DNA, the CDR3 is TGCAGTGCTGGGGGACTAGCCAACAATGAGCAGTTCTTC.

The sample holds a few counts of this clonotype. V gene TRBV7-9 combines with J gene TRBJ2-3, with D perhaps being TRBD1 or TRBD2 (5 bases each). V gave up 3 bases and J gave up 0 bases, with 22 bases separating them. This CDR3 is 19 amino acids long. Germline lookup yields CDR1 SEHNR and CDR2 FQNEAQ (reference sequence). This CDR3 reads CASSFGQGRRRYSTDTQYF. The CDR3 region has the DNA TGTGCCAGCAGCTTTGGGCAGGGCCGAAGGAGGTATAGCACAGATACGCAGTATTTT.

This clonotype was recorded a few times. The V and J genes are TRBV28 and TRBJ2-3; tentatively, D is TRBD2 (5 bases). The V and J ends lost 4 bases and 2 bases respectively, with 13 bases between them. Germline V gene sequence: CDR1 MDHEN, CDR2 SYDVKM. CDR3 length equals 15 residues. The CDR3 region has the DNA TGTGCCAGCAGTTCCGGACTGTTCAACACAGATACGCAGTATTTT. Protein sequence: CASSSGLFNTDTQYF.

Ten or more counts support this clonotype. The chain joins TRBV5-1 to TRBJ2-1; D assignment may be TRBD1 or TRBD2 (6 bases each). Germline V CDR1 and CDR2: SGHRS, YFSETQ. The V and J ends lost 0 bases and 0 bases respectively, with 13 bases between them. The CDR3 contains 17 residues. CDR3 sequence reads: CASSLEGGGSSYNEQFF. In nucleotides, the CDR3 is TGCGCCAGCAGCTTGGAGGGGGGCGGGTCCTCCTACAATGAGCAGTTCTTC.

This clonotype was recorded many times. This chain joins TRBV4-1 and TRBJ2-2; 15 nucleotides line up with TRBD2. V lost 2 bases to trimming and J lost 6 bases; unmatched junction nucleotides: 10. The CDR3 has 19 amino acids. Germline CDR1 is MGHRA and CDR2 is YSYEKL. This CDR3 reads CASSQPGLAGGPYAGELFF. Here the CDR3 DNA reads TGCGCCAGCAGCCAACCCGGACTAGCGGGAGGGCCTTATGCCGGGGAGCTGTTTTTT.

This clonotype appeared many times. The chain has TRBV5-1 and TRBJ2-7; tentatively, D is TRBD2 (6 bases). The V end was cut by 0 bases, the J end by 3 bases, with 10 bases between. The CDR3 has 14 amino acids. Germline CDR1 and CDR2: SGHRS and YFSETQ. CDR3 nucleotides: TGCGCCAGCAGCTTGGCGGAGGGAGACTACGAGCAGTACTTC. Amino acids: CASSLAEGDYEQYF.

This clonotype was counted many times. V usage is TRBV24-1 and J usage is TRBJ2-1; D remains ambiguous. The V gene lost 6 bases and the J gene lost 7 bases, with 24 bases spanning the gap. CDR1 and CDR2 from the germline V gene are KGHDR and SFDVKD. CDR3 length equals 17 residues. CDR3 nucleotide sequence: TGTGCCACCAGTTCTCGGTCGGTGACTTCCCTGGGGAATGAGCAGTTCTTC. Amino acids: CATSSRSVTSLGNEQFF.

This clonotype was counted many times. This rearrangement joins TRBV20-1 to TRBJ2-7; D perhaps matches TRBD2 (6 bases). Looked up from germline, CDR1 is DFQATT and CDR2 is SNEGSKA (reference sequence). Trimming took off 5 bases at V and 6 bases at J, with 29 bases between the two ends. There are 17 residues in the CDR3. The CDR3 DNA reads as TGCAGTGCTCAAGACCGAAGCCCGGGACTCAGATGGGGCGAGCAGTACTTC. It specifies CSAQDRSPGLRWGEQYF.

A few counts support this clonotype. The rearrangement uses TRBV28 and TRBJ2-1, with 7 bases matching TRBD2. The J segment lost 1 base and the V segment lost 1 base, leaving 13 bases of the junction unmatched. CDR1 is MDHEN and CDR2 is SYDVKM in the germline V gene. The CDR3 contains 19 residues. The CDR3 DNA reads as TGTGCCAGCAGTTTATCTCTGATAAATCTAGCGGCTTCCTACAATGAGCAGTTCTTC. Translating it yields CASSLSLINLAASYNEQFF.

This clonotype was recorded at least ten times. The chain recombines TRBV28 with TRBJ2-7; 7 bases fit TRBD1. Unmatched junction bases numbered 7, after V lost 5 bases and J lost 3 bases. CDR3 length equals 14 residues. The germline V gene has CDR1 MDHEN and CDR2 SYDVKM. The CDR3 DNA is TGTGCCAGCAGTCGAGACAGGGAACTCTACGAGCAGTACTTC. Translating it yields CASSRDRELYEQYF.

This clonotype was detected many times. The chain recombines TRBV7-9 with TRBJ2-7; 9 nucleotides line up with TRBD2. V lost 4 bases and J lost 2; bases outside the gene matches: 6. Germline-derived CDR1 and CDR2 are SEHNR and FQNEAQ (reference sequence). The CDR3 totals 15 residues. CDR3 sequence: CASSSKGGRAYEQYF. The CDR3 DNA reads TGTGCCAGCAGCTCCAAGGGCGGGAGGGCCTACGAGCAGTACTTC.

This clonotype was observed at least ten times. The chain recombines TRBV28 with TRBJ2-5, with 8 bases matching TRBD2. This CDR3 has 15 residues. Germline V gene sequence: CDR1 MDHEN, CDR2 SYDVKM. Trimming took 6 bases from V and 4 from J; bases not matched to a gene: 10. CDR3 protein: CASSPSLAGGETQYF. The CDR3 DNA sequence: TGTGCCAGCAGCCCTTCTCTAGCGGGCGGAGAGACCCAGTACTTC.